The 13 T cell receptor beta chains presented below share a single source sample, sequenced in a study of post-analysis software for immune sequencing data. Study outcomes and limitations: Patients used four to six TRBV segments, including TRBV5-6, TRBV5-1 and TRBV20-1, more often than controls.

Unique molecular identifiers featured in each of the TCR beta cDNA libraries. TCRdb reprocessed the PCR reads with MiXCR, giving one entry per CDR3 protein. The sample contains 350,000 to 500,000 distinct CDR3 sequences, about 40% of which appear only once. What these receptors recognize is not known. Sequences were obtained from blood. The receptors come from a girl aged 2-10 years with multiple sclerosis.

This chain connects TRBV4-1 to TRBJ1-2; D possibly corresponds to TRBD1 (5 bases). This CDR3 contains 15 residues. CDR1 and CDR2 (germline): MGHRA, YSYEKL. The V and J ends lost 2 bases and 6 bases respectively, with 16 bases between them. The chain's CDR3 is CASSQYSTAVHGYTF. The CDR3 nucleotides read TGCGCCAGCAGCCAATACTCGACAGCGGTCCATGGCTACACCTTC.

This clonotype was observed a few times. The chain carries TRBV29-1 and TRBJ2-1; D is ambiguous. In germline, CDR1 is SQVTM, CDR2 ANQGSEA. The CDR3 extends over 14 amino acids. V lost 0 bases to trimming and J lost 8 bases, with 14 bases between them. The DNA of the CDR3 is TGCAGCGTTGAAGATTGGGCTCATGACTATGAGCAGTTCTTC. It is translated as CSVEDWAHDYEQFF.

The chain is built from TRBV3-1 and TRBJ2-1; unclear D gene. Per the germline V gene, CDR1 is LGHDT and CDR2 is YNNKEL (reference sequence). Deletions cut 4 bases from V and 7 bases from J, with 14 bases between. The CDR3 has 14 amino acids. CDR3 protein: CASSPSRVWNEQFF. The CDR3 DNA is TGTGCCAGCAGCCCGAGTAGGGTGTGGAATGAGCAGTTCTTC.

The genes are TRBV5-1 and TRBJ1-2; D call uncertain. The CDR3 contains 14 residues. The ends were cut back, 1 base at V and 4 bases at J, with 11 bases in the middle. CDR1 is SGHRS and CDR2 is YFSETQ in the germline V gene. CDR3: CASSLPSGTYGYTF. The CDR3 region has the DNA TGCGCCAGCAGCTTGCCCTCAGGCACCTATGGCTACACCTTC.

The J gene is TRBJ1-1, the V gene TRBV6-2 or TRBV6-3; tentatively, D is TRBD1 (5 bases). The V end lost 7 bases, the J end lost 1 base, and 10 bases lay between the germline ends. The CDR3 runs to 13 residues. CDR1 and CDR2 from the germline V gene are MNHEY and SVGEGT. The CDR3 DNA reads TGTGCCAGCAAGGGAACAGGGAACACTGAAGCTTTCTTT. Its protein product is CASKGTGNTEAFF.

The CDR3 DNA reads TGTGCCAGCAGTGAATGGAGTGGGGTAGCAGGGTACAATGAGCAGTTCTTC. Amino acid sequence: CASSEWSGVAGYNEQFF. The chain carries TRBV25-1 and TRBJ2-1, with D possibly being TRBD1 (5 bases). Between the trimmed V and J ends, which lost 1 base and 4 bases, there was a span of 17 bases. The CDR3 totals 17 residues. Germline CDR1 reads MGHDK; CDR2 reads SYGVNS.

The V call is TRBV4-3, the J call TRBJ2-3, with 14 bases aligning to TRBD2. The J segment lost 6 bases and the V segment lost 0 bases, leaving 8 bases of the junction unmatched. From germline, CDR1 is LGHNA and CDR2 YSLEER. CDR3 size: 18 residues. Here the CDR3 DNA reads TGCGCCAGCAGCCAAGATTACGGAGGACTAGCGGGAGGTGATACGCAGTATTTT. It encodes CASSQDYGGLAGGDTQYF.

Written as DNA, the CDR3 is TGTGCCAGCAGCTATGATTCTAACATTCAGTACTTC. Translation: CASSYDSNIQYF. The chain recombines TRBV7-9 with TRBJ2-4; unclear D gene. From germline, CDR1 is SEHNR and CDR2 FQNEAQ (reference sequence). The CDR3 sequence is 12 residues long. Deletions cut 4 bases from V and 7 bases from J, with 8 bases between.

The chain is built from TRBV7-9 and TRBJ1-1; D is unresolved. The CDR3 is 17 amino acids. The V end was cut by 3 bases, the J end by 1 base, with 18 bases between. From germline, CDR1 is SEHNR and CDR2 FQNEAQ (reference sequence). CDR3 residues: CASSFSAAQVWNTEAFF. The CDR3 DNA reads as TGTGCCAGCAGCTTTTCGGCAGCCCAGGTGTGGAACACTGAAGCTTTCTTT. The variable domain in full, with the rest retrieved from reference TRBV7-9 and TRBJ1-1, is DTGVSQNPRHKITKRGQNVTFRCDPISEHNRLYWYRQTLGQGPEFLTYFQNEAQLEKSRLLSDRFSAERPKGSFSTLEIQRTEQGDSAMYLCASSFSAAQVWNTEAFFGQGTRLTVV.

This clonotype was seen more than once but under ten times. This chain joins TRBV5-1 and TRBJ1-5; D not certain. CDR3 length: 13 amino acids. Germline V gives CDR1 SGHRS, CDR2 YFSETQ. V was pared by 2 bases and J by 3 bases, with 6 bases between. The chain's CDR3 is CASSFEVNQPQHF. The CDR3 DNA is TGCGCCAGCAGCTTTGAGGTCAATCAGCCCCAGCATTTT.

This clonotype was recorded a few times. The rearrangement links TRBV11-2 to TRBJ1-1; 7 bases fit TRBD1. V lost 2 bases, J lost 0 bases, and 3 bases stayed unmatched. This CDR3 is 15 amino acids long. Per the germline V gene, CDR1 is SGHAT and CDR2 is FQNNGV. This CDR3 reads CASSLTGALNTEAFF. CDR3 DNA: TGTGCCAGCAGCTTAACAGGGGCTCTGAACACTGAAGCTTTCTTT.

This clonotype was seen only a few times. This chain uses TRBV7-9 with TRBJ1-1, with D possibly being TRBD1 (5 bases). Germline values: CDR1 SEHNR, CDR2 FQNEAQ (reference sequence). V dropped 6 bases and J dropped 1 base, with 12 bases sitting between them. The CDR3 is 14 amino acids. CDR3 sequence (DNA): TGTGCCAGCAGACCAGACAGAAGGAACACTGAAGCTTTCTTT. Its translation: CASRPDRRNTEAFF.

This rearrangement joins TRBV7-3 to TRBJ2-3, with 8 bases lining up with TRBD2. CDR3 length: 14 amino acids. The J segment lost 7 bases and the V segment lost 4 bases, leaving 7 bases of the junction unmatched. Looked up from germline, CDR1 is SGHTA and CDR2 is FQGTGA. The chain's CDR3 is CASSSGGVEHTQYF. CDR3 nucleotides: TGTGCCAGCAGCTCGGGGGGGGTGGAACATACGCAGTATTTT. The entire variable domain, with the rest obtained from reference TRBV7-3 and TRBJ2-3, is as follows: GAGVSQTPSNKVTEKGKYVELRCDPISGHTALYWYRQSLGQGPEFLIYFQGTGAADDSGLPNDRFFAVRPEGSVSTLKIQRTERGDSAVYLCASSSGGVEHTQYFGPGTRLTVL.